At least ten counts were recorded for the clone carrying this T cell receptor beta chain. Its antigen is unidentified. Stability of Graves' hyperthyroidism was defined as absent ophthalmopathy progression within 18 months. A roughly 9.3 ml volume of fresh peripheral blood provided the PBMCs. V was trimmed by 2 bases and J by 7 bases, leaving 8 bases between them. Germline V gene lookup returns CDR1 GTSNPN and CDR2 SVGIG (reference sequence). This CDR3 spans 11 amino acids. What was amplified from RNA transcripts were TCR beta CDR3 regions. The study used the HTBI primer set for a first-round RT-PCR of the TCR CDR3. In TCRdb, the multiplex PCR reads were re-called with MiXCR into one record per CDR3 protein. The sample carries roughly 660,000 distinct CDR3 sequences, around 16% recorded once. The data were taken from a study of T cells in Graves' hyperthyroidism and ophthalmopathy. General observations from the study: Ophthalmopathy got predicted by the model a median approximately six months before its onset. Blood shared most expanded thyroid clonotypes above 0.001.

The clonotype originates from a man aged 45-60 years with Graves' hyperthyroidism. The sequenced material came from blood. The chain recombines TRBV30 with TRBJ1-1, with D possibly being TRBD1 (5 bases). DNA for the CDR3: TGTGCCTGGAGTAGGGACCGTGAAGCTTTCTTT. Translation: CAWSRDREAFF.